This TCR beta chain derives from a study of regulatory T cells in long-lasting Graves disease. Findings of the study overall: Persistent disease preferred TRBV28, TRBJ1-2 and TRBJ2-5.

Germline V lookup: CDR1 SGDLS, CDR2 YYNGEE. The CDR3 runs to 14 residues. A note on this clonotype: The target antigen is unknown.

Time point meaning: newly diagnosed GD, antithyroid drugs for less than 3 months. From PBMCs, RNA was extracted and then used to make the TCR library. Libraries of TCR beta came from iRepertoire HTBI primers plus Arm-PCR of CDR3 regions. TCRdb reanalysed the multiplex PCR reads using MiXCR and keeps one entry per CDR3 protein. Of around 250,000 distinct CDR3 sequences in the sample, around 19% are singletons; the top ten hold 12% to 15%. The sample was also reused in another study, on T cells in Graves' hyperthyroidism and ophthalmopathy. That paper adds: By a 13 V-J model, ophthalmopathy was set apart from stable hyperthyroidism.

Here the sequenced sample was peripheral blood mononuclear cells (PBMCs), taken at new diagnosis, from a patient treated with antithyroid drugs. The rearrangement uses TRBV9 and TRBJ2-3; 12 nucleotides match TRBD2. Matching the DNA end better, TRBJ2-1 makes the J call doubtful. This receptor was taken from a woman between 25 and 40 years old with Graves disease. Here the CDR3 DNA reads TGTGCCAGCAGCCCTAGCGGGGGGGCAAATGAGCAGTTCTTC. It encodes CASSPSGGANEQFF.